This TCR beta chain was sequenced in a study of CD8 T cells in Susac syndrome. An amount of RNA that ranged from roughly 0.5 to 1 ug was reverse transcribed with random hexamers. Amplification of TCR beta CDR3 across 54 Vbeta and 13 Jbeta was performed with immunoSEQ multiplex PCR. TCRdb re-derived calls from the immunoSEQ multiplex PCR reads in MiXCR, one entry per CDR3 protein. The profile shows 300,000 or so distinct CDR3 sequences, under 95% of them singletons. V was pared by 0 bases and J by 4 bases, with 7 bases of the junction left unmatched. CDR1 SQVTM and CDR2 ANQGSEA come from the germline V gene. CDR3 length: 16 amino acids.

This rearrangement joins TRBV29-1 to TRBJ2-2; 8 nucleotides agree with TRBD2. The sample taken for sequencing was CD4+ T cells from PBMCs. This receptor was obtained from a human donor with multiple sclerosis. The CDR3 sequence: CSVEDLGGGGTGELFF. As DNA, the CDR3 is TGCAGCGTTGAAGATCTCGGGGGGGGCGGCACCGGGGAGCTGTTTTTT.